The 19 T cell receptor beta chains below all came from one sample that was sequenced in a study of T cell responses to AZD1222 COVID-19 vaccine. Assay used: immunoSEQ multiplex PCR; TCRdb lists only in-frame clones, some missing. Of over 130,000 clones in the sample, approximately 89% were seen once. This material consisted of peripheral blood, taken on day 0 of AZD1222 vaccination. Receptors originate from an adult in good health.

This sequence joins TRBV5-1 and TRBJ2-2, with 8 bases lining up with TRBD1. The germline V gene encodes CDR1 SGHRS and CDR2 YFSETQ. Trimming removed 7 bases from V and 1 base from J; junction bases left unmatched: 3. The CDR3 spans 14 residues. The CDR3 sequence is CASSDRVNTGELFF. In nucleotides, the CDR3 is TGCGCCAGCTCGGACAGGGTGAACACCGGGGAGCTGTTTTTT.

The V and J genes are TRBV29-1 and TRBJ1-2; weak D call: TRBD1 (5 bases). The germline gives CDR1 SQVTM, CDR2 ANQGSEA. This CDR3 contains 12 residues. Trimming took off 7 bases at V and 8 bases at J, with 17 bases between the two ends. This chain's CDR3 is CSDAPGRGGYTF. In nucleotides, the CDR3 is TGCAGCGACGCTCCAGGGAGAGGCGGCTACACCTTC.

This clone was seen just once. The chain joins TRBV6-1 to TRBJ2-1, with 7 bases fitting TRBD2. The CDR3 sequence is 16 residues long. CDR1 is MNHNS, CDR2 SASEGT, per germline. The V gene end was trimmed by 3 bases and the J gene end by 0 bases; junction bases not matched to a gene: 5. The CDR3 reads CASSDGRGNSYNEQFF. The CDR3 nucleotides are TGTGCCAGCAGTGATGGGCGGGGGAACTCCTACAATGAGCAGTTCTTC.

The chain has TRBV7-2 and TRBJ2-7; perhaps TRBD2 as D (5 bases). The V gene lost 4 bases and the J gene lost 2 bases, with 9 bases spanning the gap. The CDR3 spans 13 residues. CDR1 and CDR2 from the germline V gene are SGHTA and FQGNSA. This chain's CDR3 is CASSSYGTYEQYF. CDR3 in DNA: TGTGCCAGCAGCTCATACGGGACCTACGAGCAGTACTTC.

The rearrangement links TRBV5-4 to TRBJ2-1; 14 positions match TRBD2. CDR3 size: 14 residues. Trimming cost V 3 bases and J 12 bases; bases outside gene matches: 5. Germline assignment: CDR1 SGHNT and CDR2 YYREEE (reference sequence). The CDR3 loop reads CASSSGTSGGMQFF. The CDR3, as DNA: TGTGCCAGCAGCTCCGGGACTAGCGGGGGTATGCAGTTCTTC.

The rearrangement links TRBV9 to TRBJ2-7, with unresolved D. The CDR3 consists of 13 residues. Looked up from germline, CDR1 is SGDLS and CDR2 is YYNGEE. V was pared by 1 base and J by 6 bases, with 11 bases between. DNA for the CDR3: TGTGCCAGCAGCGTAACTTTCTTTTCCGAGCAGTACTTC. It codes for CASSVTFFSEQYF. Based on the CDR3 plus reference TRBV9 and TRBJ2-7, the full variable domain is DSGVTQTPKHLITATGQRVTLRCSPRSGDLSVYWYQQSLDQGLQFLIQYYNGEERAKGNILERFSAQQFPDLHSELNLSSLELGDSALYFCASSVTFFSEQYFGPGTRLTVT.

The chain is built from TRBV6-4 and TRBJ2-3; 11 positions agree with TRBD1. CDR3 length: 16 residues. Germline loops: CDR1 MRHNA, CDR2 SNTAGT. Trimming at V came to 0 bases and at J to 4 bases, leaving 3 bases not matched to a gene. The CDR3 loop is CASSDSGTGGPDTQYF. The CDR3 nucleotides read TGTGCCAGCAGTGACTCCGGGACAGGGGGACCAGATACGCAGTATTTT.

The rearrangement links TRBV28 to TRBJ1-6, with D uncertain. Germline CDR1 reads MDHEN; CDR2 reads SYDVKM. Between the trimmed V and J ends, which lost 3 bases and 5 bases, there was a span of 17 bases. The CDR3 covers 17 residues. The CDR3 is CASSFMGPDTNNSPLHF. CDR3 sequence (DNA): TGTGCCAGCAGTTTTATGGGCCCCGATACAAATAATTCACCCCTCCACTTT.

The chain links TRBV7-2 to TRBJ1-2, with TRBD1 matching 7 bases. V shed 5 bases and J 4 bases; nucleotides not matched to a gene: 10. CDR1 and CDR2 (germline): SGHTA, FQGNSA. The CDR3 has 15 residues. The CDR3 DNA sequence: TGTGCCAGCAGCCCCACGGGGACAGCGATCTATGGCTACACCTTC. Translation gives CASSPTGTAIYGYTF.

The gene calls are TRBV2 and TRBJ1-5; perhaps TRBD1 as D (6 bases). Germline V lookup: CDR1 SNHLY, CDR2 FYNNEI. CDR3 length: 15 residues. V was trimmed by 6 bases and J by 5 bases, leaving 17 bases between them. The CDR3 coding sequence is TGTGCCAGCAGGGAGAACAGGGTAGGGGATCAGCCCCAGCATTTT. Translated: CASRENRVGDQPQHF. The variable domain in full, with the rest retrieved from reference TRBV2 and TRBJ1-5, is EPEVTQTPSHQVTQMGQEVILRCVPISNHLYFYWYRQILGQKVEFLVSFYNNEISEKSEIFDDQFSVERPDGSNFTLKIRSTKLEDSAMYFCASRENRVGDQPQHFGDGTRLSIL.

The chain is built from TRBV3-1 (or the pseudogene TRBV3-2) and TRBJ2-7; 10 nucleotides match TRBD2. CDR3 length: 17 residues. The V gene end was trimmed by 1 base and the J gene end by 6 bases; junction bases not matched to a gene: 12. Germline values: CDR1 LGHDT, CDR2 YNNKEL (reference sequence). CDR3: CASSQALLAGGVSEQYF. CDR3 coding DNA: TGTGCCAGCAGCCAAGCCCTATTAGCGGGGGGTGTCAGCGAGCAGTACTTC.

The genes are TRBV12-5 and TRBJ2-3, with TRBD2 matching 9 bases. V lost 3 bases to trimming and J lost 0 bases; unmatched junction nucleotides: 4. CDR1 and CDR2 (germline): LGHNT, FRNRAP. The CDR3 runs 16 residues. CDR3 sequence reads: CASGFPSGASTDTQYF. The CDR3 region has the DNA TGTGCTAGTGGTTTCCCTAGCGGGGCAAGCACAGATACGCAGTATTTT.

The rearrangement joins TRBV2 to TRBJ2-5; 7 bases match TRBD2. Germline loops: CDR1 SNHLY, CDR2 FYNNEI. V trimming: 8 bases; J trimming: 4 bases; junction bases outside the gene matches: 7. The CDR3 runs to 13 residues. The CDR3 sequence: CASEKGRGETQYF. The CDR3 DNA sequence: TGTGCCAGCGAAAAAGGGAGGGGAGAGACCCAGTACTTC.

The chain uses TRBV5-4 and TRBJ2-3; D may correspond to TRBD1 or TRBD2 (5 bases each). The CDR3 is 13 residues long. Trimming left V 6 bases short and J 3 bases short, with 11 bases between. Germline V gene lookup returns CDR1 SGHNT and CDR2 YYREEE (reference sequence). The CDR3 DNA reads as TGTGCCAGCATGGAGAGGGGTACAGATACGCAGTATTTT. It codes for CASMERGTDTQYF.

This clone was seen once. The rearrangement joins TRBV5-1 to TRBJ1-6; D is uncertain. This CDR3 spans 19 amino acids. The V end lost 0 bases, the J end lost 4 bases, and 20 bases lay between the germline ends. Germline lookup yields CDR1 SGHRS and CDR2 YFSETQ. Here the CDR3 reads CASSLVTRSLSIYNSPLHF. DNA of the CDR3: TGCGCCAGCAGCTTGGTGACAAGGTCCCTTAGCATTTATAATTCACCCCTCCACTTT. Full variable domain (missing parts from reference TRBV5-1 and TRBJ1-6): KAGVTQTPRYLIKTRGQQVTLSCSPISGHRSVSWYQQTPGQGLQFLFEYFSETQRNKGNFPGRFSGRQFSNSRSEMNVSTLELGDSALYLCASSLVTRSLSIYNSPLHFGNGTRLTVT.

This clone was seen only once. V and J are TRBV9 and TRBJ1-2; D unclear. The V gene's germline CDR1 is SGDLS and CDR2 YYNGEE. The CDR3 consists of 13 residues. V lost 4 bases to trimming and J lost 4 bases, with 11 bases between them. The CDR3 reads CASSIAPRYGYTF. DNA of the CDR3: TGTGCCAGCAGCATCGCACCACGCTATGGCTACACCTTC.

The rearrangement uses TRBV10-1 and TRBJ2-7; 9 bases are a match to TRBD2. From germline, CDR1 is WNHNN and CDR2 SYGVQD (reference sequence). This CDR3 has 14 residues. V lost 6 bases to trimming and J lost 6 bases; unmatched junction nucleotides: 9. The CDR3 DNA reads as TGCGCCAGCAGGCCGGGACTAGCTTCCAGCGAGCAGTACTTC. Translated: CASRPGLASSEQYF.

Here the CDR3 reads CASSVSRDRYNEQFF. Here the CDR3 DNA reads TGTGCCAGCAGCGTTTCCCGGGACAGATACAATGAGCAGTTCTTC. This chain connects TRBV9 to TRBJ2-1; the match to TRBD1 covers 7 bases. Trimming took 2 bases from V and 4 from J; bases not matched to a gene: 6. Germline V lookup: CDR1 SGDLS, CDR2 YYNGEE. The CDR3 extends over 15 amino acids.

Here the CDR3 DNA reads TGTGCCAGCAGCCAAGATCTATTCGGAGGCACTGAGGACACCATATATTTT. Residues: CASSQDLFGGTEDTIYF. The chain employs TRBV4-2 and TRBJ1-3; no firm D call. The V gene lost 0 bases and the J gene lost 8 bases, with 20 bases spanning the gap. The CDR3 runs to 17 residues. Germline assignment: CDR1 LGHNA and CDR2 YNFKEQ.